Described below is a single T cell receptor beta chain sequence and its context. What it binds is not known. The entry originates in a study of T cells in localized non-small cell lung cancer. The J segment lost 5 bases and the V segment lost 4 bases, leaving 15 bases of the junction unmatched. The CDR3 is made up of 17 amino acids. CDR1 and CDR2 from the germline V gene are SGHNT and YYREEE (reference sequence). Clones were read by immunoSEQ multiplex PCR, and TCRdb kept only the in-frame ones, dropping some. Of approximately 83,000 clones listed, around nine tenths are singletons. General study results and limits: The highest T cell clonality was in uninvolved adjacent lung, above tumor. In adjacent lung appeared a median 57 of the top 100 tumor clones.

This specimen consisted of peripheral blood, obtained before any cancer treatment. This TCR was recovered from a woman aged 35-75 years with stage I squamous cell lung carcinoma. This rearrangement joins TRBV5-4 to TRBJ2-5; TRBD2 matches at 9 bases. DNA of the CDR3: TGTGCCAGCAGCCCCGCCCACGGCGGGGGGGCCTGGGAGACCCAGTACTTC. Amino acid sequence: CASSPAHGGGAWETQYF.